Listed here are 13 T cell receptor beta chains from one sample, sequenced in a study of shared clonotypes between healthy human individuals. Produced via immunoSEQ multiplex PCR; TCRdb's table is partial and in-frame only. The table records about 460,000 clones, roughly three quarters of them present only once. Sequenced sample: PBMCs. Receptors originate from a woman aged 40-49 years in good health. Some clones in this sample may be carry-over from other donors' samples.

The chain is built from TRBV27 and TRBJ2-1; 9 bases map to TRBD2. The V and J ends lost 8 bases and 4 bases, in that order; junction bases with no gene match: 12. Germline V gene lookup returns CDR1 MNHEY and CDR2 SMNVEV (reference sequence). The CDR3 spans 16 residues. The CDR3 DNA follows: TGTGCCAGCCGGCCGAGACAGCGGGAGGTGTACAATGAGCAGTTCTTC. This sequence encodes CASRPRQREVYNEQFF.

This chain uses TRBV5-1 with TRBJ2-1; 7 bases fit TRBD2. This CDR3 comprises 16 residues. Germline assignment: CDR1 SGHRS and CDR2 YFSETQ. V shed 3 bases and J 6 bases; nucleotides not matched to a gene: 12. This CDR3 is CASSSERAGVANEQFF. In DNA, the CDR3 is TGCGCCAGCAGCTCAGAGAGGGCGGGAGTTGCCAATGAGCAGTTCTTC.

About this clone: Since a far larger clone is one base different, this is likely a read error. The chain couples TRBV6-6 to TRBJ2-1; 11 bases map to TRBD2. J gave up 4 bases and V 6 bases, and 5 bases lay outside the gene matches. This CDR3 contains 15 residues. Germline V gene data show CDR1 as MNHNY and CDR2 as SVGAGI (reference sequence). The chain's CDR3 is CASSPGTSGYNEQFF. CDR3 in DNA: TGTGCCAGCAGCCCCGGGACTAGCGGATACAATGAGCAGTTCTTC.

This rearrangement joins TRBV11-3 to TRBJ2-2, with TRBD1 as a possible D gene (6 bases). Per germline, CDR1 SGHNT and CDR2 YENEEA. The CDR3 consists of 14 residues. V shed 5 bases and J shed 6 bases, with 13 bases lying between them. The CDR3 bases are TGTGCCAGCAGCCCAACAGGGAGCTCCGGGGAGCTGTTTTTT. This gives the protein CASSPTGSSGELFF.

The V and J genes are TRBV12-1 and TRBJ2-5. TRBV12-1 is tagged as a pseudogene. The CDR3 is made up of 15 amino acids. CDR3 sequence reads: CASSSSYWISETQYF. CDR3 sequence (DNA): TGTGCCAGCAGCTCATCCTACTGGATCTCGGAGACCCAGTACTTC.

As for this clone: Other DNA sequences in this specimen translate into the identical CDR3. This chain joins TRBV6-1 and TRBJ2-5; TRBD2 matches at 7 bases. J lost 1 base, V lost 6 bases, and 2 bases had no gene match. The CDR3 covers 13 residues. The V gene's germline CDR1 is MNHNS and CDR2 SASEGT. CDR3 nucleotides: TGTGCCAGCAGGTCTAGCGGCCAAGAGACCCAGTACTTC. It yields the protein CASRSSGQETQYF.

The rearrangement joins TRBV5-4 to TRBJ2-7, with 10 bases fitting TRBD2. The CDR3 is made up of 13 amino acids. The trim removed 0 bases at V and 9 bases at J, leaving 3 bases unmatched. The germline V gene has CDR1 SGHNT and CDR2 YYREEE (reference sequence). The CDR3 nucleotides read TGTGCCAGCAGCTTGGTTGCTAGCGGGAGGCAGTACTTC. Encoded protein: CASSLVASGRQYF.

The chain carries TRBV5-1 and TRBJ2-2; D not resolved. Germline CDR1 reads SGHRS; CDR2 reads YFSETQ. With 3 bases removed from V and 0 bases from J, the gap between germline ends came to 9 bases. The CDR3 extends over 15 amino acids. The DNA for the CDR3 is TGCGCCAGCAGCTGGACGGGTCCGAACACCGGGGAGCTGTTTTTT. This encodes CASSWTGPNTGELFF.

The chain carries TRBV30 and TRBJ1-1; D uncertain. This CDR3 region has 11 residues. Germline V gives CDR1 GTSNPN, CDR2 SVGIG (reference sequence). Trimming took off 0 bases at V and 8 bases at J, with 7 bases between the two ends. The CDR3 protein is CAWSVELEAFF. The DNA for the CDR3 is TGTGCCTGGAGTGTCGAGCTAGAAGCTTTCTTT.

V usage is TRBV18 and J usage is TRBJ2-5; 8 positions match TRBD1. CDR1 and CDR2 from the germline V gene are KGHSH and LQKENI. Germline trimming cut 3 bases from V and 2 bases from J; bases unmatched to any gene: 8. The CDR3 runs to 16 residues. The CDR3 coding sequence is TGTGCCAGCTCACCCTCGGCCAGGGGGCGGCAAGAGACCCAGTACTTC. It encodes CASSPSARGRQETQYF.

The rearrangement uses TRBV29-1 and TRBJ2-1, with D uncertain. This CDR3 comprises 13 residues. The germline V gene encodes CDR1 SQVTM and CDR2 ANQGSEA. V shed 4 bases and J shed 0 bases, with 7 bases lying between them. The CDR3 DNA reads as TGCAGCGTTGGTCGCTACTCCTACAATGAGCAGTTCTTC. Its translation: CSVGRYSYNEQFF.

Comments on this clone: Different DNA sequences within this sample yield the same CDR3. The chain recombines TRBV27 with TRBJ2-1, with unresolved D. The CDR3 totals 13 residues. Germline-derived CDR1 and CDR2 are MNHEY and SMNVEV (reference sequence). Trimming shortened V by 3 bases and J by 1 base, and 4 bases separated the two germline ends. CDR3 DNA: TGTGCCAGCAGTTTCGGTTCCTACAATGAGCAGTTCTTC. Translated, it gives CASSFGSYNEQFF.

In nucleotides, the CDR3 is TGCGCCAGCAGCCAAGATACTGGCCAGGGTGGCGAGCAGTACTTC. It translates to CASSQDTGQGGEQYF. This sequence joins TRBV4-1 and TRBJ2-7; D possibly corresponds to TRBD1 (5 bases). Germline V gene sequence: CDR1 MGHRA, CDR2 YSYEKL. The ends were cut back, 0 bases at V and 6 bases at J, with 15 bases in the middle. This CDR3 comprises 15 residues.